The 24 T cell receptor beta chains below come from one sample, sequenced in a study of PD-1 blockade in classical Hodgkin lymphoma. Relapses following autologous stem cell transplantation were seen in all patients, with brentuximab vedotin exposure varying. Clones were read by immunoSEQ multiplex PCR, and TCRdb kept only the in-frame ones, dropping some. This table has approximately 25,000 clones, more than 65% appearing once. This specimen consisted of peripheral blood mononuclear cells (PBMCs), obtained at baseline. The receptors shown here come from a human donor with classical Hodgkin lymphoma.

The chain links TRBV19 to TRBJ1-5; D not resolved. The CDR3 has 13 amino acids. Germline assignment: CDR1 LNHDA and CDR2 SQIVND (reference sequence). V was cut by 7 bases and J by 4 bases, with 11 bases left in between. CDR3 residues: CASNPGINQPQHF. CDR3 bases: TGTGCCAGTAACCCGGGGATAAATCAGCCCCAGCATTTT.

The chain uses TRBV10-3 and TRBJ2-7; no clear D gene. The CDR3 length is 12 residues. Germline CDR1 and CDR2: ENHRY and SYGVKD. V lost 1 base and J 6 bases, leaving 7 bases between the germline ends. CDR3 DNA sequence: TGTGCCATCAGTGAGTTGGGGTCCGAGCAGTACTTC. Translated, it gives CAISELGSEQYF.

This chain connects TRBV4-2 to TRBJ1-5; D uncertain. CDR3 length equals 14 residues. V was trimmed by 4 bases and J by 0 bases, leaving 7 bases between them. Germline V gene data show CDR1 as LGHNA and CDR2 as YNFKEQ. CDR3 sequence: CASSPLHSNQPQHF. In nucleotides, the CDR3 is TGTGCCAGCAGCCCTCTCCATAGCAATCAGCCCCAGCATTTT.

This clone was seen more than once but under ten times. The CDR3 is CASRGPTNEAFF. The CDR3, as DNA: TGTGCCAGTAGGGGACCTACAAATGAAGCTTTCTTT. The chain is built from TRBV19 and TRBJ1-1; tentative D call: TRBD1 (5 bases). The CDR3 covers 12 residues. Per the germline V gene, CDR1 is LNHDA and CDR2 is SQIVND (reference sequence). V was clipped by 6 bases and J by 7 bases, with 12 bases between them. Full variable domain (missing parts from reference TRBV19 and TRBJ1-1): DGGITQSPKYLFRKEGQNVTLSCEQNLNHDAMYWYRQDPGQGLRLIYYSQIVNDFQKGDIAEGYSVSREKKESFPLTVTSAQKNPTAFYLCASRGPTNEAFFGQGTRLTVV.

Only one count was recorded for this clone. In nucleotides, the CDR3 is TGTGCCAGTAGTCTCCGGGACTCAGGGGCAGATACGCAGTATTTT. Protein sequence: CASSLRDSGADTQYF. This sequence joins TRBV19 and TRBJ2-3; D may match TRBD1 or TRBD2 (6 bases each). V was cut by 5 bases and J by 4 bases, with 16 bases left in between. Germline V gene data show CDR1 as LNHDA and CDR2 as SQIVND (reference sequence). The CDR3 runs 15 residues.

V and J are TRBV10-3 and TRBJ1-2; D remains ambiguous. The CDR3 is 12 residues long. CDR1 is ENHRY and CDR2 is SYGVKD in the germline V gene. Trimming removed 3 bases from V and 8 bases from J, with 10 bases in between. Here the CDR3 DNA reads TGTGCCATCAGTGACAGTGCGGGGGGCTACACCTTC. Translated: CAISDSAGGYTF.

The V call is TRBV30, the J call TRBJ1-3; D might be TRBD1 (5 bases). CDR1 is GTSNPN, CDR2 SVGIG, per germline (reference sequence). CDR3 length: 15 residues. V was pared by 0 bases and J by 2 bases, with 11 bases between. CDR3 sequence (DNA): TGTGCCTGGAGTGTAGGGGAGGCGACTGGAAACACCATATATTTT. Amino acid sequence: CAWSVGEATGNTIYF.

By share, this clone counts as medium-sized (0.01 to 0.1%). The V and J genes are TRBV11-2 and TRBJ2-7; D might be TRBD2 (6 bases). The V and J ends lost 5 bases and 2 bases respectively, with 13 bases between them. From germline, CDR1 is SGHAT and CDR2 FQNNGV. The CDR3 totals 14 residues. The chain's CDR3 is CASSRPGEAYEQYF. In nucleotides, the CDR3 is TGTGCCAGCAGCCGCCCCGGGGAGGCCTACGAGCAGTACTTC.

The chain carries TRBV4-1 and TRBJ1-6; no clear D gene. The length of the CDR3 is 17 residues. CDR1 and CDR2 (germline): MGHRA, YSYEKL. Trimming stripped 0 bases from V and 9 bases from J, with 18 bases between. The CDR3 loop reads CASSQDLAEDPSSPLHF. In nucleotides, the CDR3 is TGCGCCAGCAGCCAAGATTTGGCGGAGGACCCTTCTTCACCCCTCCACTTT.

The chain employs TRBV10-2 and TRBJ2-1; D might be TRBD2 (6 bases). Trimming took 5 bases from V and 0 from J, leaving 17 bases between them. The CDR3 has 17 residues. Germline loops: CDR1 WSHSY, CDR2 SAAADI. This CDR3 reads CASSQSAGPISYNEQFF. The DNA of the CDR3 is TGCGCCAGCAGTCAAAGTGCGGGACCTATCTCCTACAATGAGCAGTTCTTC.

V gene TRBV12-2 combines with J gene TRBJ2-5; TRBD2, the table's D call, lacks a check against the DNA. TRBV12-2 represents a pseudogene. The CDR3 is 16 residues long. This CDR3 is CAPLGLGLASQETQYF. In DNA form, the CDR3 reads TGTGCCCCCCTGGGGTTGGGACTAGCAAGCCAAGAGACCCAGTACTTC.

This chain links TRBV28 with TRBJ1-2, with 12 positions matching TRBD1. The CDR3 consists of 17 residues. Trimming at V came to 10 bases and at J to 5 bases, leaving 17 bases not matched to a gene. Germline V gene sequence: CDR1 MDHEN, CDR2 SYDVKM. DNA for the CDR3: TGTGCCATCGATCTGAATGCCCCGGGACAGGGGGCGTATGGCTACACCTTC. Translating it yields CAIDLNAPGQGAYGYTF.

The chain employs TRBV5-4 and TRBJ1-2, with D possibly being TRBD1 (5 bases). CDR3 size: 15 residues. Germline V lookup: CDR1 SGHNT, CDR2 YYREEE (reference sequence). The V end lost 3 bases, the J end lost 2 bases, and 14 bases lay between the germline ends. Written as DNA, the CDR3 is TGTGCCAGCAGCTCGACGGGGGGAAACAACTATGGCTACACCTTC. This codes for CASSSTGGNNYGYTF.

The V call is TRBV7-9, the J call TRBJ1-1; 8 bases agree with TRBD1. The CDR3 has 15 amino acids. Germline V gene data show CDR1 as SEHNR and CDR2 as FQNEAQ (reference sequence). V dropped 5 bases and J dropped 1; count of bases not matched to a gene: 6. CDR3 nucleotides: TGTGCCAGCAGCCAGACGGACAGGGCGAACACTGAAGCTTTCTTT. Translating gives CASSQTDRANTEAFF.

The CDR3 loop is CSAETVSGRTYEQYF. The CDR3 nucleotides are TGCAGCGCCGAGACCGTTAGCGGGAGAACCTACGAGCAGTACTTC. The genes are TRBV29-1 and TRBJ2-7, with TRBD2 identical over 9 bases. CDR3 length: 15 residues. The germline gives CDR1 SQVTM, CDR2 ANQGSEA. V lost 7 bases and J lost 2; bases outside the gene matches: 12.

CDR3 DNA sequence: TGTGCCAGCGCAACGGGATCATCCTACGAGCAGTACTTC. Translation: CASATGSSYEQYF. J is TRBJ2-7 and V is TRBV2; possibly TRBD2 for D (5 bases). Germline V gives CDR1 SNHLY, CDR2 FYNNEI. CDR3 length equals 13 residues. The V gene lost 8 bases and the J gene lost 1 base, with 12 bases spanning the gap.

This clone is deemed medium-sized (0.01 to 0.1%). The rearrangement joins TRBV23-1 to TRBJ2-2; D ambiguous. TRBV23-1 is identified as an open reading frame with a role that is uncertain. This CDR3 is built from 13 residues. V lost 2 bases and J lost 3, with 4 bases in between. In DNA form, the CDR3 reads TGCGCCAGCAGTCAACATTACACCGGGGAGCTGTTTTTT. Its translation: CASSQHYTGELFF.

This rearrangement joins TRBV9 to TRBJ2-4, with 7 bases identical to TRBD1. Trimming took 4 bases from V and 1 from J; bases not matched to a gene: 8. The CDR3 has 16 residues. The germline gives CDR1 SGDLS, CDR2 YYNGEE. CDR3 bases: TGTGCCAGCAGCCCCGGAGGACAGGCCGCCAAAAACATTCAGTACTTC. It is translated as CASSPGGQAAKNIQYF. Based on the CDR3 plus reference TRBV9 and TRBJ2-4, the full variable domain is DSGVTQTPKHLITATGQRVTLRCSPRSGDLSVYWYQQSLDQGLQFLIQYYNGEERAKGNILERFSAQQFPDLHSELNLSSLELGDSALYFCASSPGGQAAKNIQYFGAGTRLSVL.

This chain connects TRBV5-4 to TRBJ1-1; maybe TRBD1 (5 bases). From germline, CDR1 is SGHNT and CDR2 YYREEE (reference sequence). The CDR3 is 14 amino acids. Trimming removed 0 bases at V and 4 bases at J, with 10 bases between. This CDR3 is CASSLEGAGTEAFF. The CDR3 DNA follows: TGTGCCAGCAGCTTGGAAGGGGCCGGCACTGAAGCTTTCTTT.

This clone was observed a handful of times. The chain employs TRBV2 and TRBJ1-1; no definite D call. The V gene lost 8 bases and the J gene lost 1 base, with 11 bases spanning the gap. The CDR3 spans 13 residues. Germline V lookup: CDR1 SNHLY, CDR2 FYNNEI. Here the CDR3 DNA reads TGTGCCAGCCCTGAGAGGGAGAACACTGAAGCTTTCTTT. Residues: CASPERENTEAFF.

The chain is built from TRBV5-5 and TRBJ2-5; D possibly corresponds to TRBD1 (6 bases). Germline CDR1 is SGHKS and CDR2 is YYEKEE (reference sequence). Trimming left V 4 bases short and J 1 base short, with 17 bases between. The CDR3 has 16 amino acids. The CDR3 sequence: CASSLLQGMGQETQYF. CDR3 sequence (DNA): TGTGCCAGCAGCCTCCTACAGGGAATGGGCCAAGAGACCCAGTACTTC.

CDR3: CASSHRGRTEAFF. Written as DNA, the CDR3 is TGTGCCAGCAGCCACAGGGGTCGCACTGAAGCTTTCTTT. The chain links TRBV6-5 to TRBJ1-1; 7 bases are shared with TRBD1. V lost 6 bases, J lost 4 bases, and 5 bases stayed unmatched. Per germline, CDR1 MNHEY and CDR2 SVGAGI. The CDR3 loop spans 13 amino acids.

The genes are TRBV18 and TRBJ2-1, with a tentative D call TRBD2 (5 bases). This CDR3 spans 11 amino acids. The germline V gene has CDR1 KGHSH and CDR2 LQKENI. V shed 6 bases and J shed 10 bases, with 10 bases lying between them. Here the CDR3 reads CASSESGEQFF. CDR3 in DNA: TGTGCCAGCTCCGAATCGGGAGAGCAGTTCTTC.

This rearrangement joins TRBV28 to TRBJ2-7; D is unresolved. Trimming removed 9 bases at V and 2 bases at J, with 11 bases between. This CDR3 is 12 amino acids long. Germline CDR1 is MDHEN and CDR2 is SYDVKM. CDR3 sequence (DNA): TGTGCCAGTGTGTCTGAGACCTACGAGCAGTACTTC. It is translated as CASVSETYEQYF.